This TCR beta chain was identified in a study of control samples from healthy donors and cancer patients. Data came from immunoSEQ multiplex PCR; TCRdb stores just in-frame clones and leaves some out. Seen here are 120,000 or so clones, over 75% observed once, and the top ten hold about 8.7%. Trimming cost V 10 bases and J 2 bases, with 14 bases left between them. The CDR3 runs 13 residues. Germline assignment: CDR1 ENHRY and CDR2 SYGVKD. Source material: blood. The sequence derives from a middle-aged man in good health. This sequence joins TRBV10-3 and TRBJ2-5, with D possibly being TRBD1 (7 bases). This chain's CDR3 is CATGGQLQETQYF. The CDR3 DNA follows: TGTGCCACCGGGGGACAGCTACAAGAGACCCAGTACTTC.